The sequence of this T cell receptor (beta chain) was determined in a study of T-cell reconstitution after alpha-beta-depleted transplantation in children. V dropped 2 bases and J dropped 2; count of bases not matched to a gene: 3. The germline V gene has CDR1 SGHVS and CDR2 FQNEAQ. CDR3 length: 15 residues. The library targeted TCRbeta and was prepared with unique molecular identifiers. MiXCR, applied by TCRdb to the PCR reads, yields one record per CDR3 protein. The sample includes roughly 190,000 distinct CDR3 sequences, 14% to 15% of them seen just once. This TCR derives from a human donor who donated a stem cell graft to a child with acute lymphoblastic leukemia. The specimen was PBMCs from the stem cell graft donor, collected from the stem cell graft. The chain employs TRBV7-8 and TRBJ2-1; 7 bases align to TRBD2. The CDR3 nucleotides are TGTGCCAGCAGCTTAATTCTAGCGGCCTACAATGAGCAGTTCTTC. Protein product: CASSLILAAYNEQFF.